The rows below give T cell receptor beta chains drawn from one sample of a study of blood T cell repertoires in COVID-19. The assay was immunoSEQ multiplex PCR, and TCRdb's table has in-frame clones only and misses some. This table holds about 140,000 clones, roughly 80% found once. Sequences were obtained from peripheral blood. All receptors derive from a human donor in a cohort sampled during active COVID-19. The CDR3 runs from the conserved cysteine through the conserved F or W. The order of the fields is D gene, J gene, V gene, clone size, CDR3 DNA, CDR3 protein. D genes are given only for firm matches. For some rows the clone size is stated as once, few or many, or as a class when expanded; others skip it.

>TRBD2|TRBJ2-5|TRBV12-5|-
TGTGCTAGTGGTCCGAGCCTAGCGGGGTGGGAGACCCAGTACTTC
CASGPSLAGWETQYF
>-|TRBJ2-7|TRBV28|-
TGTGCCAGCAGTGCCGGGGGCTCCTACGAGCAGTACTTC
CASSAGGSYEQYF
>-|TRBJ2-4|TRBV6-5|-
TGTGCCAGCAGTTCACCCAGGCAGGCCAAAAACATTCAGTACTTC
CASSSPRQAKNIQYF
>TRBD1|TRBJ1-4|TRBV5-1|-
TGCGCCAGCAGCTCGTCAGGGGGTGGTAATGAAAAACTGTTTTTT
CASSSSGGGNEKLFF
>-|TRBJ1-5|TRBV6-1|-
TGTGCCAGCAGTGAAGCGGGCGTATCGGATCAGCCCCAGCATTTT
CASSEAGVSDQPQHF
>TRBD2|TRBJ2-2|TRBV11-3|-
TGTGCCAGCAGCTTGGCTAGCGGGGGCACCGGGGAGCTGTTTTTT
CASSLASGGTGELFF
>-|TRBJ1-5|TRBV5-6|few
TGTGCCAGCAGCTTGGCCGGGGGGCCAAGCAATCAGCCCCAGCATTTT
CASSLAGGPSNQPQHF
>-|TRBJ1-1|TRBV12-3/TRBV12-4|-
TGTGCCAGCAGTTATACAGTGAACACTGAAGCTTTCTTT
CASSYTVNTEAFF
>-|TRBJ2-5|TRBV7-6|once
TGTGCCAGCAGCTTAGCCCGGGGTCGAGGCGTTGAGACCCAGTACTTC
CASSLARGRGVETQYF
>TRBD1|TRBJ2-7|TRBV12-3/TRBV12-4|-
TGTGCCAGCAGTTTGACAGGGGACGAGCAGTACTTC
CASSLTGDEQYF